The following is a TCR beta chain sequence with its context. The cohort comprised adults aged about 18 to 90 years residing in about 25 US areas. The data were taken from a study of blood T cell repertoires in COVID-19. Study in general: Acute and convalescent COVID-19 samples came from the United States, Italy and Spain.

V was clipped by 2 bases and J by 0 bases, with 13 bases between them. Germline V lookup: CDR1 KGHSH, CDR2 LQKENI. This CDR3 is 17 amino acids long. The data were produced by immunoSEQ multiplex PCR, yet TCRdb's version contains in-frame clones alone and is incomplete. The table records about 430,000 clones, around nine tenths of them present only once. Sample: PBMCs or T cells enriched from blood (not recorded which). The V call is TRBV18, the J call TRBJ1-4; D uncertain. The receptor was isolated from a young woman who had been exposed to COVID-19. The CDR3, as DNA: TGTGCCAGCTCACCATCCATCCCCGGGTCAACTAATGAAAAACTGTTTTTT. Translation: CASSPSIPGSTNEKLFF. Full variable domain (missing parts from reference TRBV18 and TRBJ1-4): NAGVMQNPRHLVRRRGQEARLRCSPMKGHSHVYWYRQLPEEGLKFMVYLQKENIIDESGMPKERFSAEFPKEGPSILRIQQVVRGDSAAYFCASSPSIPGSTNEKLFFGSGTQLSVL.